The sequence of this TCR beta chain was determined in a study of blood T cell repertoires in COVID-19. The CDR3 runs 15 residues. V was trimmed by 0 bases and J by 1 base, leaving 7 bases between them. Per germline, CDR1 ENHRY and CDR2 SYGVKD. TCRdb's table, derived via immunoSEQ multiplex PCR, lists solely in-frame clones and lacks some. The sample consists of around 260,000 clones, around 85% of them appearing once. The receptor's source is a woman younger than 45 who had recovered from COVID-19. V gene TRBV10-3 combines with J gene TRBJ1-5; D might be TRBD1 (6 bases). The sequencing input was PBMCs or T cells enriched from blood (not recorded which). This CDR3 reads CAISESRGSNQPQHF. The CDR3 DNA is TGTGCCATCAGTGAGTCCAGGGGAAGCAATCAGCCCCAGCATTTT.